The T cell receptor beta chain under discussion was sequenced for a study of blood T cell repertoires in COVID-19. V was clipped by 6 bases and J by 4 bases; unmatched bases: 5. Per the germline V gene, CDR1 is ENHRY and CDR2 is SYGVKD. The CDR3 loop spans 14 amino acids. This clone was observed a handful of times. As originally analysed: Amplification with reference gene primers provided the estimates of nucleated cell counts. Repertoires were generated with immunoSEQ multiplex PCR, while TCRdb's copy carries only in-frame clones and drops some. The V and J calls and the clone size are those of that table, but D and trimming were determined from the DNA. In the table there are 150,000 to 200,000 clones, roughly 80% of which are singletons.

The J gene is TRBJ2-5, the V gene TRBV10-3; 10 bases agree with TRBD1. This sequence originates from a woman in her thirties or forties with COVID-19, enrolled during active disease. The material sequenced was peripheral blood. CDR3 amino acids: CAISQGQGRETQYF. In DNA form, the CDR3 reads TGTGCCATCAGCCAGGGACAGGGGAGAGAGACCCAGTACTTC.